This TCR beta chain was retrieved from a study of blood T cells in healthy people across ages. The V end lost 7 bases, the J end lost 4 bases, and 22 bases lay between the germline ends. CDR3 length: 16 residues. Germline V gene data show CDR1 as SGHRS and CDR2 as YFSETQ. Study observations and caveats: Per million T cells, TCR beta diversity dropped about linearly as age rose. The study regarded diversity estimates from one million T cells as underestimates.

The use of a sample-barcoded 5' primer and a J-beta primer mix characterized a second PCR of about 6 to 12 cycles. TCRdb independently ran MiXCR on the 5' RACE reads; one entry per CDR3 protein. The sample includes over a million distinct CDR3 sequences, 35% to 50% of them seen just once. As regards this clonotype: Its target is unknown.

The sample was blood. This receptor was identified in a woman aged 60 to 75 in good health. J is TRBJ2-3 and V is TRBV5-1, with a tentative D call TRBD2 (6 bases). In nucleotides, the CDR3 is TGCGCCAGCGCCCGACTAGGTGGTGCGGGCGCAGATACGCAGTATTTT. It encodes CASARLGGAGADTQYF.